This paragraph covers one T cell receptor (beta chain) sequence. What it binds is unknown. These data come from a study of beta chain features in type 1 diabetes. General study points: It was not settled here whether HLA type affects TCRB rearrangement. Shorter TCRB CDR3s, moderately but significantly so, were found in Type 1 diabetes patients in all four CD4+ subsets. PCR might show a preference for shorter templates, equally across patients and controls.

Each sorted fraction was over 95% pure. Sequencing targeted expressed TCRB transcripts, as all isolated RNA had been reverse transcribed. The read count averaged around 3.6 million across naive, central memory and regulatory T cell samples. The table came from immunoSEQ multiplex PCR; TCRdb's copy has only in-frame clones and leaves some out. The sample shows some 190,000 clones, approximately 8% of them seen only once. Germline-derived CDR1 and CDR2 are SGHRS and YFSETQ. The CDR3 has 15 amino acids. V dropped 4 bases and J dropped 3; count of bases not matched to a gene: 9. This receptor was taken from a man aged 18 to 30 with type 1 diabetes. The sequenced sample consisted of central memory CD4+ T cells from blood. This sequence joins TRBV5-1 and TRBJ2-5, with TRBD2 identical over 7 bases. Here the CDR3 reads CASSLLRAGEETQYF. The CDR3 DNA follows: TGCGCCAGCAGCCTCCTAAGGGCGGGGGAAGAGACCCAGTACTTC.